This TCR beta chain is from a study of cytomegalovirus exposure and HLA in healthy donors. Broader study findings: In vitro data verified a few CMV-associated chains as specific for CMV antigens. Some V segments (TRBV6-2 and TRBV6-3 among them) were excluded as indistinguishable. The majority of CMV-associated TCR beta chains were reported as apparently HLA-restricted in a later analysis.

The primer mix had 60 Vbeta and 13 Jbeta primers. The assay was immunoSEQ multiplex PCR, and TCRdb's table has in-frame clones only and misses some. The table has some 130,000 clones, roughly 60% seen once; the top ten hold approximately 11%. With respect to this clone: Its antigen is as yet unknown.

This CDR3 is built from 17 residues. Germline assignment: CDR1 SGHVS and CDR2 FNYEAQ. Losses at the gene ends were 1 base for V and 5 bases for J; bases not matched to a gene: 10. The TCR sequence derives from a man between 40 and 49 years old in good health and CMV-seropositive. The V call is TRBV7-6, the J call TRBJ2-5; 10 nucleotides line up with TRBD2. The source material was PBMCs. CDR3 loop: CASSLVGSGRVGETQYF. CDR3 in DNA: TGTGCCAGCAGCTTAGTGGGCAGCGGGAGGGTCGGGGAGACCCAGTACTTC. The variable domain in full, completed from reference TRBV7-6 and TRBJ2-5, reads GAGVSQSPRYKVTKRGQDVALRCDPISGHVSLYWYRQALGQGPEFLTYFNYEAQQDKSGLPNDRFSAERPEGSISTLTIQRTEQRDSAMYRCASSLVGSGRVGETQYFGPGTRLLVL.